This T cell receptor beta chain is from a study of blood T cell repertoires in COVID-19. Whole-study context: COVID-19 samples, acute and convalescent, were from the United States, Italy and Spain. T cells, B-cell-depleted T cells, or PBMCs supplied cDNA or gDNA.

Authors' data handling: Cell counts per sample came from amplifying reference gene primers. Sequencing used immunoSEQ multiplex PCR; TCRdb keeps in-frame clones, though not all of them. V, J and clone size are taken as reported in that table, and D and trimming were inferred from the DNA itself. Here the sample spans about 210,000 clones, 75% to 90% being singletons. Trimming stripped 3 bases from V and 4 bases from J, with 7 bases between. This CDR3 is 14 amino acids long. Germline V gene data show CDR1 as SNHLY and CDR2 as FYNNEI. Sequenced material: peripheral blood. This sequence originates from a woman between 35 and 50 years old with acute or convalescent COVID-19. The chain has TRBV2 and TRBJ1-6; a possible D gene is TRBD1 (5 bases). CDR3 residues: CASSEGGYNSPLHF. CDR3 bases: TGTGCCAGCAGTGAGGGGGGATATAATTCACCCCTCCACTTT.